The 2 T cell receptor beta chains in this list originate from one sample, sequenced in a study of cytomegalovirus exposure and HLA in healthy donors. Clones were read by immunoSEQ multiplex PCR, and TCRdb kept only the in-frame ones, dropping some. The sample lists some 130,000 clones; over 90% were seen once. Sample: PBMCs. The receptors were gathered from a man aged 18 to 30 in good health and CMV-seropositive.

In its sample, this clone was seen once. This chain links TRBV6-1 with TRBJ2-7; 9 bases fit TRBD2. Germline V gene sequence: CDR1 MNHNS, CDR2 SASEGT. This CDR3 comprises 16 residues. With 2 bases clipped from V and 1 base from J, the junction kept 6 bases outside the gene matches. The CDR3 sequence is CASSELGTSKSYEQYF. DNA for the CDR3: TGTGCCAGCAGTGAATTAGGGACTAGCAAATCCTACGAGCAGTACTTC.

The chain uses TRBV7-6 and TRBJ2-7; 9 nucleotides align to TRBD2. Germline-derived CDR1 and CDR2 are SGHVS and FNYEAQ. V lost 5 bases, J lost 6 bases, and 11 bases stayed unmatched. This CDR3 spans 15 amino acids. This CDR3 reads CASSLGSGRLGEQYF. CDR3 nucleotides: TGTGCCAGCAGCCTAGGTAGCGGGAGATTAGGCGAGCAGTACTTC.